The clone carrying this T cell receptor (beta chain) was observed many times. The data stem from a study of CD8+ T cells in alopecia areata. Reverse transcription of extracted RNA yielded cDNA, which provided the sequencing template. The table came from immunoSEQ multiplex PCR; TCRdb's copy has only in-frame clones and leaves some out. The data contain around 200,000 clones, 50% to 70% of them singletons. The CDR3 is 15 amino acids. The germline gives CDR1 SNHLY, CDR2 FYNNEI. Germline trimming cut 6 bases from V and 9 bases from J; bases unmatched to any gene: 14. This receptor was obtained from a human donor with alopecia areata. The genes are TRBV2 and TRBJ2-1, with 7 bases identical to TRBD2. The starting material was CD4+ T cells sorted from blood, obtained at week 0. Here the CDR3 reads CASRPGLVGGGEQFF. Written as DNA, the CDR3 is TGTGCCAGCAGACCTGGACTAGTGGGTGGTGGTGAGCAGTTCTTC.